These T cell receptor beta chains were read from a single sample in a study of CD8 T cells in Susac syndrome. TCRdb ran MiXCR on the immunoSEQ multiplex PCR reads and lists one entry per CDR3 protein. The data show hundreds of thousands of distinct CDR3 sequences, approximately 81% seen once. The sample consisted of CD8+ T cells from PBMCs. Receptors originate from a human donor with multiple sclerosis. Each CDR3 is given with its conserved first and last residue. A D gene is named only where the DNA matches it firmly. Expanded clones get a size class; other rows say once, few or many, or leave the size out.

v_gene	j_gene	d_gene	len	abundance	CDR3aa	CDR3nt
TRBV5-5	TRBJ2-1	NA	14	NA	CASSPNGLSNEQFF	TGTGCCAGCAGCCCTAACGGCTTATCCAATGAGCAGTTCTTC
TRBV7-2	TRBJ2-2	NA	16	NA	CASSLADQIVTGELFF	TGTGCCAGCAGCTTAGCGGACCAGATAGTCACCGGGGAGCTGTTTTTT
TRBV5-4	TRBJ2-2	NA	15	NA	CASSFLRENTGELFF	TGTGCCAGCAGCTTCTTGCGGGAGAACACCGGGGAGCTGTTTTTT
TRBV6-1	TRBJ2-7	NA	11	few	CASSFGLEQYF	TGTGCCAGCAGCTTCGGACTAGAGCAGTACTTC
TRBV7-9	TRBJ2-2	NA	10	NA	CASSWRELFF	TGTGCCAGCAGCTGGAGGGAGCTGTTTTTT
TRBV5-1	TRBJ2-5	NA	15	NA	CASSLGRRVQETQYF	TGCGCCAGCAGCTTGGGCCGCCGGGTCCAAGAGACCCAGTACTTC
TRBV30	TRBJ1-1	NA	13	NA	CAWDWQGRTEAFF	TGTGCCTGGGACTGGCAGGGGAGGACTGAAGCTTTCTTT
TRBV6-5	TRBJ2-7	NA	16	NA	CASSYLNRLDSYEQYF	TGTGCCAGCAGTTACTTAAATCGGCTGGACTCCTACGAGCAGTACTTC
TRBV25-1	TRBJ1-5	TRBD1	17	NA	CATTVPGQGLGNQPQHF	TGTGCCACAACCGTACCGGGACAGGGGCTAGGCAATCAGCCCCAGCATTTT
TRBV5-6	TRBJ2-3	TRBD1	16	NA	CASTQSGQRYTDTQYF	TGTGCCAGCACGCAATCGGGACAGAGATACACAGATACGCAGTATTTT
TRBV7-3	TRBJ2-7	NA	13	NA	CASSPPSGYEQYF	TGTGCCAGCAGCCCCCCGTCGGGCTACGAGCAGTACTTC